The rows below give T cell receptor beta chains drawn from one sample of a study of CD8 T cells in Susac syndrome. TCRdb itself ran the immunoSEQ multiplex PCR reads through MiXCR, one entry per CDR3 protein. Among 130,000 or so distinct CDR3 sequences, less than 95% were seen once, and the ten largest hold about 0.098%. Material for sequencing was CD4+ T cells from PBMCs. The origin of the receptors is a human donor in good health. Each CDR3 is given with its conserved first and last residue. D genes are given only for firm matches. The size field is filled for only some rows; it gives once, few, many or a size class.

clone_size,v_call,j_call,d_call,cdr3_aa,cdr3_nt
.,TRBV28,TRBJ1-5,TRBD1,CASMTGDQPQHF,TGTGCCAGCATGACAGGGGATCAGCCCCAGCATTTT
.,TRBV6-1,TRBJ2-7,.,CASSEGTSLYEQYF,TGTGCCAGCAGTGAAGGGACTTCCCTCTACGAGCAGTACTTC
.,TRBV6-2/TRBV6-3,TRBJ2-5,TRBD2,CASRKGLVEQETQYF,TGTGCCAGCAGAAAGGGACTAGTGGAGCAAGAGACCCAGTACTTC
.,TRBV7-2,TRBJ2-4,.,CASSPGLSTQNIQYF,TGTGCCAGCAGCCCGGGACTTTCTACCCAAAACATTCAGTACTTC
.,TRBV5-4,TRBJ2-7,TRBD1,CASSGTGTDYEQYF,TGTGCCAGCAGCGGGACCGGGACAGACTACGAGCAGTACTTC
.,TRBV27,TRBJ1-5,TRBD1,CASRTTTGVAQPQHF,TGTGCCAGCAGGACGACGACAGGGGTGGCTCAGCCCCAGCATTTT
.,TRBV21-1,TRBJ2-7,.,CASSKGDRSSYEQYF,TGTGCCAGCAGCAAAGGTGACAGGAGCTCCTACGAGCAGTACTTC
.,TRBV20-1,TRBJ1-2,TRBD1,CSASRQGVYGYTF,TGCAGTGCTAGCAGACAGGGAGTGTACGGCTACACCTTC
.,TRBV5-1,TRBJ2-5,TRBD1,CASSRDRAWETQYF,TGCGCCAGCAGCCGGGACAGAGCCTGGGAGACCCAGTACTTC
.,TRBV12-3/TRBV12-4,TRBJ1-1,.,CASSVGTLNTEAFF,TGTGCCAGCAGTGTAGGGACATTGAACACTGAAGCTTTCTTT
.,TRBV30,TRBJ2-1,.,CAGGRDNNEQFF,TGTGCCGGGGGCAGGGACAACAATGAGCAGTTCTTC
.,TRBV18,TRBJ2-5,.,CASSPGTKETQYF,TGTGCCAGCTCACCGGGAACGAAAGAGACCCAGTACTTC
once,TRBV29-1,TRBJ2-7,.,CSVEADDRWGEQYF,TGCAGCGTTGAGGCGGACGACAGGTGGGGCGAGCAGTACTTC
once,TRBV30,TRBJ1-4,TRBD1,CAWRDSPAEKLFF,TGTGCCTGGCGGGACAGTCCCGCCGAAAAACTGTTTTTT
.,TRBV3-1,TRBJ2-2,.,CASSQGPGGNTGELFF,TGTGCCAGCAGCCAAGGCCCGGGCGGGAACACCGGGGAGCTGTTTTTT
.,TRBV20-1,TRBJ1-3,.,CSAIDRNSGNTIYF,TGCAGTGCTATTGACCGTAACTCTGGAAACACCATATATTTT
few,TRBV18,TRBJ1-1,TRBD1,CASSPRQGETEAFF,TGTGCCAGCTCACCACGGCAGGGGGAAACTGAAGCTTTCTTT
.,TRBV24-1,TRBJ2-3,TRBD2,CATSDLPVGLAATDTQYF,TGTGCCACCAGTGATCTTCCAGTTGGACTAGCGGCCACAGATACGCAGTATTTT
.,TRBV6-5,TRBJ1-1,TRBD1,CASSYSRQGAEAFF,TGTGCCAGCAGTTACTCAAGACAGGGGGCTGAAGCTTTCTTT
.,TRBV19,TRBJ1-5,.,CASSEQGNFQPQHF,TGTGCCAGTAGCGAGCAGGGGAATTTTCAGCCCCAGCATTTT
.,TRBV11-3,TRBJ2-1,.,CASSPYKGNEQFF,TGTGCCAGCAGCCCGTATAAGGGGAATGAGCAGTTCTTC
.,TRBV6-5,TRBJ2-3,TRBD2,CASRYGRGTDTQYF,TGTGCCAGCAGATACGGGAGGGGAACAGATACGCAGTATTTT
.,TRBV7-9,TRBJ1-1,.,CASSLEAGSAFF,TGTGCCAGCAGCTTAGAGGCAGGGAGCGCTTTCTTT
.,TRBV7-9,TRBJ1-1,TRBD1,CASRRTGGDTEAFF,TGTGCCAGCAGGAGGACAGGGGGAGACACTGAAGCTTTCTTT
.,TRBV6-2/TRBV6-3,TRBJ1-1,.,CAAAQGATAEAFF,TGTGCCGCTGCGCAGGGCGCCACTGCTGAAGCTTTCTTT
.,TRBV5-1,TRBJ2-5,.,CASSPGDGETQYF,TGCGCCAGCAGCCCCGGTGATGGAGAGACCCAGTACTTC
.,TRBV6-5,TRBJ1-2,.,CASSSGGLGGYTF,TGTGCCAGCAGTTCGGGGGGGCTTGGGGGCTACACCTTC
.,TRBV5-6,TRBJ2-3,.,CASSLDGDTQYF,TGTGCCAGCAGCCTCGACGGGGATACGCAGTATTTT
.,TRBV3-1,TRBJ2-3,.,CASSQGFTQYF,TGTGCCAGCAGCCAAGGGTTTACGCAGTATTTT
.,TRBV5-1,TRBJ1-2,TRBD1,CASSLQGENGYTF,TGCGCCAGCAGTCTACAGGGGGAGAATGGCTACACCTTC
.,TRBV20-1,TRBJ2-1,.,CSAPLGTLSYNEQFF,TGCAGTGCCCCCCTGGGGACCTTGTCCTACAATGAGCAGTTCTTC
.,TRBV6-1,TRBJ2-3,.,CASSSQGMITDTQYF,TGTGCCAGCAGTTCACAGGGTATGATTACAGATACGCAGTATTTT
.,TRBV20-1,TRBJ1-2,.,CSARVRRGGYTF,TGCAGTGCTAGAGTCAGAAGGGGTGGCTACACCTTC
.,TRBV7-9,TRBJ2-4,.,CASSLDVAKNIQYF,TGTGCCAGCAGCTTGGATGTAGCCAAAAACATTCAGTACTTC
.,TRBV7-8,TRBJ2-5,.,CASSSLPGVETQYF,TGTGCCAGCAGCTCCCTCCCGGGAGTAGAGACCCAGTACTTC
.,TRBV7-9,TRBJ2-3,TRBD2,CASSPSGSQADTQYF,TGTGCCAGCAGCCCGAGCGGGAGCCAAGCAGATACGCAGTATTTT
.,TRBV5-1,TRBJ2-3,.,CASSLGQEISTDTQYF,TGCGCCAGCAGCTTGGGGCAGGAGATTAGCACAGATACGCAGTATTTT
.,TRBV19,TRBJ1-1,.,CASSILPGTNTEAFF,TGTGCCAGTAGTATTCTACCGGGGACTAACACTGAAGCTTTCTTT
.,TRBV30,TRBJ1-5,.,CAWRTDSNQPQHF,TGTGCCTGGCGTACCGATAGCAATCAGCCCCAGCATTTT
.,TRBV5-1,TRBJ2-1,.,CASSLGSEPSTMKQFF,TGCGCCAGCAGCTTGGGGAGCGAACCGAGTACAATGAAGCAGTTCTTC
.,TRBV30,TRBJ1-1,.,CAWNGAGPTEAFF,TGTGCCTGGAATGGGGCAGGGCCCACTGAAGCTTTCTTT
.,TRBV9,TRBJ2-2,.,CASSRIENTGELFF,TGTGCCAGCAGCAGAATTGAGAACACCGGGGAGCTGTTTTTT
.,TRBV19,TRBJ2-7,TRBD2,CASSQAGGAYEQYF,TGTGCCAGTAGCCAGGCGGGGGGGGCGTACGAGCAGTACTTC
.,TRBV5-1,TRBJ2-1,.,CASFSGSSYNEQFF,TGCGCCAGCTTTAGCGGCAGCTCCTACAATGAGCAGTTCTTC
.,TRBV10-3,TRBJ2-5,.,CAIRGSETQYF,TGTGCCATCCGTGGCTCGGAGACCCAGTACTTC
.,TRBV5-1,TRBJ2-7,TRBD2,CASSPRTSGSYEQYF,TGCGCCAGCAGCCCCCGGACTAGCGGCTCCTACGAGCAGTACTTC
.,TRBV5-4,TRBJ1-6,TRBD1,CASSPGTGSGNSPLHF,TGTGCCAGCAGCCCGGGGACAGGTTCGGGCAATTCACCCCTCCACTTT
once,TRBV7-9,TRBJ2-1,TRBD2,CASSPSGIGEQFF,TGTGCCAGCAGCCCTAGCGGGATAGGTGAGCAGTTCTTC
.,TRBV3-1,TRBJ1-1,.,CASSQTEQGLAEAFF,TGTGCCAGCAGCCAGACGGAACAGGGTTTGGCTGAAGCTTTCTTT
.,TRBV10-3,TRBJ1-1,TRBD1,CAIKQGAMDTEAFF,TGTGCCATCAAACAGGGGGCTATGGACACTGAAGCTTTCTTT
.,TRBV25-1,TRBJ1-1,TRBD1,CASSASDRVKEAFF,TGTGCCAGCAGTGCTAGTGACAGGGTCAAAGAAGCTTTCTTT